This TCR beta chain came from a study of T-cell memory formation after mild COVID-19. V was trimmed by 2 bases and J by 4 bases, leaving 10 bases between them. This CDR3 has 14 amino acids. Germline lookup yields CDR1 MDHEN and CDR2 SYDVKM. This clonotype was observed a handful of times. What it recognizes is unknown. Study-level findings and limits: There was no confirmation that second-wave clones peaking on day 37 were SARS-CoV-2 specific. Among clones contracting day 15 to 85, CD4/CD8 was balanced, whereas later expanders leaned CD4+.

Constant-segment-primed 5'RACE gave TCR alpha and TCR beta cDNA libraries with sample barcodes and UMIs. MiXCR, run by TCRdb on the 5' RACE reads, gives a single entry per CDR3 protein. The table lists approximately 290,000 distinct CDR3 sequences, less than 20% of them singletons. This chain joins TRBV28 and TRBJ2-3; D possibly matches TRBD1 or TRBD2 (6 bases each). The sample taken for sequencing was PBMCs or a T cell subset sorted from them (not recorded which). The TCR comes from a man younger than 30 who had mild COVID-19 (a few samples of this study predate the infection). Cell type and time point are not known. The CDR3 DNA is TGTGCCAGCAGTTTAGGGGGGCGGGCAGATACGCAGTATTTT. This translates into CASSLGGRADTQYF.